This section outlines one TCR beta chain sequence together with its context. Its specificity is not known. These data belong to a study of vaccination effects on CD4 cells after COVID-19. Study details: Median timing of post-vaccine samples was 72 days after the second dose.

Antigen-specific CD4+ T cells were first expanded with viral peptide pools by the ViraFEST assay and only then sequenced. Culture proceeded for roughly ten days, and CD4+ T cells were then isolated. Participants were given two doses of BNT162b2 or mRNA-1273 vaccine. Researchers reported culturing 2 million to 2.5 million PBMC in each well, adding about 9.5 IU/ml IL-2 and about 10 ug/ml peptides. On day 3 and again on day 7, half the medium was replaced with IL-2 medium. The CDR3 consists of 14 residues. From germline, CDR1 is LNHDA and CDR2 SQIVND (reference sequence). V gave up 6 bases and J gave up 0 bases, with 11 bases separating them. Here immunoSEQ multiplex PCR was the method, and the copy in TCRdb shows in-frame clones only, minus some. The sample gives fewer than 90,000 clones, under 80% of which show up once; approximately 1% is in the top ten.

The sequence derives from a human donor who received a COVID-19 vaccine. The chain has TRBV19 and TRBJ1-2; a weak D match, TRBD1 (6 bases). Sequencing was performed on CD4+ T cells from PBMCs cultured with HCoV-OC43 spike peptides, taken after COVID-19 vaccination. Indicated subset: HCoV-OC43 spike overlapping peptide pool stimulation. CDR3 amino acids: CASRSGETNYGYTF. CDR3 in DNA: TGTGCCAGTAGATCAGGGGAAACTAACTATGGCTACACCTTC.